Included here is one T cell receptor beta chain sequence, with context. Trimming at V came to 8 bases and at J to 4 bases, leaving 5 bases not matched to a gene. From germline, CDR1 is MNHEY and CDR2 SVGAGI. The CDR3 is made up of 13 amino acids. Cohorts were assigned according to the clinical history that participants reported. This entry belongs to a study of blood T cell repertoires in COVID-19. Methods used by the authors: From reference gene primer amplification, estimates of nucleated cell counts were derived. The table came from immunoSEQ multiplex PCR; TCRdb's copy has only in-frame clones and leaves some out. The DNA was the basis for D and trimming; V, J and clone size are from that table. The sample holds about 200,000 clones, 80% to 85% seen once.

The source is a woman aged 45-65 years with acute COVID-19. V is TRBV6-5 and J is TRBJ2-7; 10 bases are a match to TRBD1. Sequenced sample: PBMCs or T cells enriched from blood (not recorded which). The CDR3 coding sequence is TGTGCCAGCGGGGACAGGGGACCTTACGAGCAGTACTTC. It encodes CASGDRGPYEQYF.